This is a list of T cell receptor beta chains from one sample in a study of blood T cell repertoires in COVID-19. Clones were read by immunoSEQ multiplex PCR, and TCRdb kept only the in-frame ones, dropping some. The sample includes over 150,000 clones, around 74% of them seen just once. The specimen was peripheral blood. These receptor sequences come from a woman aged 80 or older with acute or convalescent COVID-19. CDR3s include the opening cysteine and the closing phenylalanine or tryptophan. The D gene is left open where the match is weak. For some rows the clone size is stated as once, few or many, or as a class when expanded; others skip it.

size: once
D: TRBD1
V: TRBV25-1
J: TRBJ2-1
DNA: TGTGCCAGCTCCGGGACAGGGGGCTACAATGAGCAGTTCTTC
CDR3: CASSGTGGYNEQFF

size: -
D: TRBD1
V: TRBV10-3
J: TRBJ2-1
DNA: TGTGCCATCAAAGATGGACAGGGGGCTGAGTATGAGCAGTTCTTC
CDR3: CAIKDGQGAEYEQFF

size: -
D: TRBD2
V: TRBV7-3
J: TRBJ2-1
DNA: TGTGCCAGCAGCCCCGAGCGGGGGGAAGAGCAGTTCTTC
CDR3: CASSPERGEEQFF

size: -
D: TRBD1
V: TRBV9
J: TRBJ1-4
DNA: TGTGCCAGCAGCGTAGGAGGGGGCGGGTGGACAGAAGAAAAACTGTTTTTT
CDR3: CASSVGGGGWTEEKLFF

size: -
D: -
V: TRBV19
J: TRBJ2-7
DNA: TGTGCCACCCGAGGCCCCTCGGCCTACGAGCAGTACTTC
CDR3: CATRGPSAYEQYF

size: few
D: TRBD1
V: TRBV30
J: TRBJ1-5
DNA: TGTGCCTGGAGTAGGGCGGGGACAGGCTTTCAGCCCCAGCATTTT
CDR3: CAWSRAGTGFQPQHF

size: once
D: -
V: TRBV7-9
J: TRBJ1-4
DNA: TGTGCCAGCAGCTTAGACGCGGGCGGCCATGAAAAACTGTTTTTT
CDR3: CASSLDAGGHEKLFF

size: -
D: -
V: TRBV9
J: TRBJ1-1
DNA: TGTGCCAGCAGCGTGGACCAGGGGCCCACGCATTCAGAAGCTTTCTTT
CDR3: CASSVDQGPTHSEAFF

size: -
D: -
V: TRBV6-5
J: TRBJ2-7
DNA: TGTGCCAGCAGCCTGCAGACTAGAGCTGGCGAGCAGTACTTC
CDR3: CASSLQTRAGEQYF

size: -
D: -
V: TRBV18
J: TRBJ2-4
DNA: TGTGCCAGCTCGGATTGGGGCGAAGCCAAAAACATTCAGTACTTC
CDR3: CASSDWGEAKNIQYF

size: once
D: TRBD2
V: TRBV7-2
J: TRBJ2-3
DNA: TGTGCCAGCAGCTTCACTAGCGTTGATACGCAGTATTTT
CDR3: CASSFTSVDTQYF

size: -
D: -
V: TRBV6-5
J: TRBJ2-7
DNA: TGTGCCAGCAGTCAGGCCGGGGGCTACGAGCAGTACTTC
CDR3: CASSQAGGYEQYF

size: -
D: TRBD1
V: TRBV3-1/TRBV3-2
J: TRBJ1-1
DNA: TGTGCCAGCAGCCAGAGACAGGGGGTGAACACTGAAGCTTTCTTT
CDR3: CASSQRQGVNTEAFF

size: -
D: -
V: TRBV9
J: TRBJ1-2
DNA: TGTGCCAGCAGCGTCCGGACAGCCAACTATGGCTACACCTTC
CDR3: CASSVRTANYGYTF

size: few
D: -
V: TRBV11-2
J: TRBJ2-5
DNA: TGTGCCAGCAGCTTAGATACAGGGAGAAGTCAAGAGACCCAGTACTTC
CDR3: CASSLDTGRSQETQYF

size: -
D: TRBD1
V: TRBV2
J: TRBJ1-3
DNA: TGTGCCAGCACCCAGGGGGTTTATGGAAACACCATATATTTT
CDR3: CASTQGVYGNTIYF

size: -
D: -
V: TRBV6-1
J: TRBJ2-7
DNA: TGTGCCAGCAGTGATACCTTCAGAGGCTACGAGCAGTACTTC
CDR3: CASSDTFRGYEQYF

size: -
D: TRBD1
V: TRBV19
J: TRBJ2-2
DNA: TGTGCCAGTACCGGGGACAGGGCGACCGGGGAGCTGTTTTTT
CDR3: CASTGDRATGELFF

size: -
D: TRBD2
V: TRBV27
J: TRBJ2-1
DNA: TGTGCCAGCAGTTTATATATAGCGGGGGGGCTCTATGAGCAGTTCTTC
CDR3: CASSLYIAGGLYEQFF

size: -
D: -
V: TRBV27
J: TRBJ2-2
DNA: TGTGCCAGCAGAAAAGACGGGACAACCAACACCGGGGAGCTGTTTTTT
CDR3: CASRKDGTTNTGELFF

size: once
D: -
V: TRBV19
J: TRBJ2-7
DNA: TGTGCCAGTAGTATTTCCTTAAACTCCTACGAGCAGTACTTC
CDR3: CASSISLNSYEQYF

size: -
D: TRBD1
V: TRBV5-1
J: TRBJ2-5
DNA: TGCGCCAGCAGCACCGGGACAGGGCCTCAAGAGACCCAGTACTTC
CDR3: CASSTGTGPQETQYF

size: once
D: -
V: TRBV21-1
J: TRBJ2-1
DNA: TGTGCCAGCAGCAAGGGCAGCCCTGTTAATGAGCAGTTCTTC
CDR3: CASSKGSPVNEQFF

size: -
D: -
V: TRBV11-2
J: TRBJ1-2
DNA: TGTGCCAGCAGCCCGGGGTACCCGGGGAATGGCTACACCTTC
CDR3: CASSPGYPGNGYTF

size: -
D: -
V: TRBV19
J: TRBJ1-5
DNA: TGTGCCAGTAGTATGCAAGCAGGGGTTGCTCAGCCCCAGCATTTT
CDR3: CASSMQAGVAQPQHF

size: -
D: -
V: TRBV14
J: TRBJ1-2
DNA: TGTGCCAGCAGCCAAGTGTCCACTAACTATGGCTACACCTTC
CDR3: CASSQVSTNYGYTF

size: -
D: TRBD2
V: TRBV5-1
J: TRBJ2-3
DNA: TGCGCCAGCAGCGGTCTGGCGGGAGAGGGGGATACGCAGTATTTT
CDR3: CASSGLAGEGDTQYF

size: -
D: -
V: TRBV4-2
J: TRBJ2-7
DNA: TGTGCCAGCAGCCAAGATGGAGACTCGGCGCCGTACGAGCAGTACTTC
CDR3: CASSQDGDSAPYEQYF

size: -
D: TRBD1
V: TRBV10-2
J: TRBJ1-6
DNA: TGCGCCAGCAGTGTTATCGGGGGACAGGCTTTTTTGGATTCACCCCTCCACTTT
CDR3: CASSVIGGQAFLDSPLHF

size: few
D: -
V: TRBV5-6
J: TRBJ1-5
DNA: TGTGCCAGCAGCCCAGGGATTACAAGCAATCAGCCCCAGCATTTT
CDR3: CASSPGITSNQPQHF

size: -
D: -
V: TRBV24-1
J: TRBJ1-2
DNA: TGTGCCACCAGTGATGCAGGCTATAACTATGGCTACACCTTC
CDR3: CATSDAGYNYGYTF

size: -
D: -
V: TRBV5-6
J: TRBJ1-1
DNA: TGTGCCAGCAGCTCCCCCGGGGAGGGGGACACTGAAGCTTTCTTT
CDR3: CASSSPGEGDTEAFF

size: few
D: -
V: TRBV18
J: TRBJ1-2
DNA: TGTGCCAGCTCACCACCCGCAGGGTTTGACTATGGCTACACCTTC
CDR3: CASSPPAGFDYGYTF

size: -
D: -
V: TRBV19
J: TRBJ2-7
DNA: TGTGCCAGTAGTGCCCCCGGGACTGCTTTCTACGAGCAGTACTTC
CDR3: CASSAPGTAFYEQYF

size: -
D: TRBD1
V: TRBV23-1
J: TRBJ1-2
DNA: TGCGCCAGCACCCCATGGGGACAGGGCGTTAACTATGGCTACACCTTC
CDR3: CASTPWGQGVNYGYTF

size: -
D: TRBD1
V: TRBV7-6
J: TRBJ1-6
DNA: TGTGCCAGCAGCTTGCACTCCGGGACAGGGAGTTCACCCCTCCACTTT
CDR3: CASSLHSGTGSSPLHF

size: -
D: TRBD1
V: TRBV7-8
J: TRBJ2-5
DNA: TGTGCCAGCAGCTCACCCTTTTGGACAGGGAGGACCCAGTACTTC
CDR3: CASSSPFWTGRTQYF

size: -
D: TRBD2
V: TRBV5-1
J: TRBJ2-5
DNA: TGCGCCAGCAGCTTGGATCCGCGGGGGGGCCTGGAGACCCAGTACTTC
CDR3: CASSLDPRGGLETQYF

size: -
D: -
V: TRBV21-1
J: TRBJ1-4
DNA: TGTGCCAGCAGCAAAGTTCCGACTTCCCTTGAAGGAGAGCTGTTTTTT
CDR3: CASSKVPTSLEGELFF

size: -
D: TRBD1
V: TRBV30
J: TRBJ1-2
DNA: TGTGCCTGGAAGGTTGGCAGGGGGCCCTATGGCTACACCTTC
CDR3: CAWKVGRGPYGYTF

size: -
D: TRBD1
V: TRBV5-5
J: TRBJ1-6
DNA: TGTGCCAGCAGGGCCGGGACAGGGGACTATAATTCACCCCTCCACTTT
CDR3: CASRAGTGDYNSPLHF

size: -
D: -
V: TRBV11-2
J: TRBJ1-5
DNA: TGTGCCAGCAGCTTGAGGGGGAATCAGCCCCAGCATTTT
CDR3: CASSLRGNQPQHF

size: -
D: -
V: TRBV18
J: TRBJ1-5
DNA: TGTGCCAGCTCACGGACTAATAGCAATCAGCCCCAGCATTTT
CDR3: CASSRTNSNQPQHF

size: -
D: TRBD2
V: TRBV4-3
J: TRBJ2-3
DNA: TGCGCCAGCAGCCAAGACGGGCGGGGGGGCCCCGATACGCAGTATTTT
CDR3: CASSQDGRGGPDTQYF

size: -
D: -
V: TRBV5-1
J: TRBJ1-1
DNA: TGCGCCAGCAGGAGGGTGGTAGGATCGAACACTGAAGCTTTCTTT
CDR3: CASRRVVGSNTEAFF

size: -
D: -
V: TRBV29-1
J: TRBJ1-2
DNA: TGCAGCGTCGACGGTCGCGCAGGGTATCTTGGCTACACCTTC
CDR3: CSVDGRAGYLGYTF